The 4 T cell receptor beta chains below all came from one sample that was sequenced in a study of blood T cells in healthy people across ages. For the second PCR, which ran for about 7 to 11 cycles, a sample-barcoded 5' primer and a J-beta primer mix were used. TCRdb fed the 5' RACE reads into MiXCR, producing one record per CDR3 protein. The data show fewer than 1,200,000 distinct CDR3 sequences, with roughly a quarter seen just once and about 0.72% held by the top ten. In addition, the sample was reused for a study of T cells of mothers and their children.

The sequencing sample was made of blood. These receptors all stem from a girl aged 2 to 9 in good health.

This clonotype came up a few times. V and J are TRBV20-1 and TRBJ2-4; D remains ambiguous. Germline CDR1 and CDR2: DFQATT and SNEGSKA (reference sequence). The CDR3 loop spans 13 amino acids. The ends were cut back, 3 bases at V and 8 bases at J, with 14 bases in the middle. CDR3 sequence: CSARRLVFDIQYF. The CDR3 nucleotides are TGCAGTGCTAGGAGGCTAGTATTTGACATTCAGTACTTC.

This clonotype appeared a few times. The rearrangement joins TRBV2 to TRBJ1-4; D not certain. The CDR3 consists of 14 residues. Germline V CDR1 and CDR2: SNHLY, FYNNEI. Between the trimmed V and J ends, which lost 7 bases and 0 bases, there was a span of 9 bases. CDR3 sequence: CASNAGTTNEKLFF. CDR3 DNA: TGTGCCAGCAACGCGGGAACAACTAATGAAAAACTGTTTTTT.

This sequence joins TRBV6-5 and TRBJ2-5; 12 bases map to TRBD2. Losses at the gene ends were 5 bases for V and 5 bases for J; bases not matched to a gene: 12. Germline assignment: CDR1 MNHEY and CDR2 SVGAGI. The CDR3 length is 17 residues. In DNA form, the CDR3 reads TGTGCCAGCAGTCCCTCCAAGACTAGCGGGAGAACGGAGACCCAGTACTTC. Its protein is CASSPSKTSGRTETQYF.

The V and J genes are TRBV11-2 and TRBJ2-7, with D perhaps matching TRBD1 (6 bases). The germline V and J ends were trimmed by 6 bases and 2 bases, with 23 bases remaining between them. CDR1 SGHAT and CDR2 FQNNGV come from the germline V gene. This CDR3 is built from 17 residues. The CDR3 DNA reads TGTGCCAGCAGTCCTGGGGGTAACAGGGAGATCCCCTACGAGCAGTACTTC. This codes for CASSPGGNREIPYEQYF.